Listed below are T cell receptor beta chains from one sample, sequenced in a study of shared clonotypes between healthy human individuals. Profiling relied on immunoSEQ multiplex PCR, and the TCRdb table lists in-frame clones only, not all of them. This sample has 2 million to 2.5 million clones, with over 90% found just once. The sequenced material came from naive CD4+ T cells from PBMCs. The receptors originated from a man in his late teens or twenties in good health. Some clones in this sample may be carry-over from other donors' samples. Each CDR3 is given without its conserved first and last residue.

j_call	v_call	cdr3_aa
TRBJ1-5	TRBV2	ASRGGGGSQPQH
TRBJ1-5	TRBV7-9	AQGRGVSNQPQH
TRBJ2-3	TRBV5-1	ASSLVRGMPQDTQY
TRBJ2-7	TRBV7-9	ASSLERTSGSYEQY
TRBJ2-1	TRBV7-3	ASSDRPSLAGDEQF
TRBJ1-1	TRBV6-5	ASSYSGTGGTEAF
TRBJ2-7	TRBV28	ASLSRSGVSNYEQY
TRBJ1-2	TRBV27	ASSTYGYT
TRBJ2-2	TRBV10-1	ASSVGGGTGELF
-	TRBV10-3	AIGQGNTYEQY
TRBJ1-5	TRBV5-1	ASSDGHATNQPQH
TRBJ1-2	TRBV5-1	ASSLMSNYGYT
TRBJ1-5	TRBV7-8	ASSLSAGALNQPQH
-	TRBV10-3	AISTGSSYDEQY
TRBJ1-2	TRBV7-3	ASSLTGQRYGYT
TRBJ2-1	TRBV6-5	ASSFGVWSSYNEQF
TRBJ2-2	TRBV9	ASSGSGENTGELF
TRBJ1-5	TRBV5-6	ASSWGGGPQH
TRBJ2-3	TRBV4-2	ASSQGLAVLTDTQY
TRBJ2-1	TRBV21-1	ASSTWTGSDEQF
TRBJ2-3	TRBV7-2	ASSPSSGTDTQY
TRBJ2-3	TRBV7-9	ASSPLPGGVTDTQY
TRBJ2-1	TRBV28	ASSVDRSSYNEQF
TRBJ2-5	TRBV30	AWSVGTGTLETQY
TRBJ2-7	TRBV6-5	ASSYSSAAYEQY
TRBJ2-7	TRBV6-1	ASKNAGQGSYEQY
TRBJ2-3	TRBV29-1	SFVDRAESRDTQY
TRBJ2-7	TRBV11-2	ASSLIRSSYEQY
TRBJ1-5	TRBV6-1	ASSEIGNQPQH
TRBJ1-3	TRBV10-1	ASLSEDLGLENTIY
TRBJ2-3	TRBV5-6	ASSQRGYSRNTQY
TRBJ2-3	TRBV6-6	ASRIDQAGPEY
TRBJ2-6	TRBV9	ASSVAWGDAGANVLT
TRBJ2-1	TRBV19	ASSNRQTYNEQF
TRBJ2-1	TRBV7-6	ASSSGTSGRNEQF
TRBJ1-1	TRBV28	ASSLDVSDTEAF
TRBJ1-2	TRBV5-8	ASSLARLANYGYT